These T cell receptor beta chains were read from a single sample in a study of T cell repertoires in cytomegalovirus infection. TCRdb reprocessed the reads via MiXCR and lists one record per CDR3 protein. The data hold under 300,000 distinct CDR3 sequences, with 17% observed a single time. Sequences were obtained from CD8+ T cells from PBMCs. The receptors here all came from a human donor in good health (CMV status not recorded). Some clones in this sample may be carry-over from other donors' samples. CDR3s leave out the opening cysteine and the closing phenylalanine or tryptophan. Each record gives: J gene, V gene, CDR3 length, CDR3 protein.

J gene: TRBJ2-6
V gene: TRBV5-5
CDR3 length: 17
CDR3 protein: ASSFSFGGLHSGANVLT

J gene: TRBJ1-2
V gene: TRBV18
CDR3 length: 12
CDR3 protein: ASSPRQGINGYT

J gene: TRBJ2-3
V gene: TRBV27
CDR3 length: 14
CDR3 protein: ASSLSTGGNTDTQY

J gene: TRBJ2-1
V gene: TRBV27
CDR3 length: 13
CDR3 protein: ASSHYAGGRNEQF

J gene: TRBJ2-7
V gene: TRBV7-2
CDR3 length: 14
CDR3 protein: ASSLAGGRRTYEQY

J gene: TRBJ2-7
V gene: TRBV14
CDR3 length: 11
CDR3 protein: ASSQISETEQY

J gene: TRBJ1-4
V gene: TRBV7-9
CDR3 length: 12
CDR3 protein: ASSLRTGEEKLF

J gene: TRBJ2-7
V gene: TRBV7-8
CDR3 length: 15
CDR3 protein: ASSLDFQPNPYGEQY

J gene: TRBJ2-1
V gene: TRBV18
CDR3 length: 15
CDR3 protein: ASSPKGRGSSYNEQF

J gene: TRBJ1-1
V gene: TRBV9
CDR3 length: 12
CDR3 protein: ASSVDDGRTEAF

J gene: TRBJ2-7
V gene: TRBV28
CDR3 length: 13
CDR3 protein: ASSSGQGGSYEQY

J gene: TRBJ2-7
V gene: TRBV4-1
CDR3 length: 15
CDR3 protein: ASSQVSGSSGTYEQY

J gene: TRBJ2-5
V gene: TRBV15
CDR3 length: 13
CDR3 protein: ATSRGQDNQETQY

J gene: TRBJ1-5
V gene: TRBV19
CDR3 length: 13
CDR3 protein: ASSTMGTGLQPQH

J gene: TRBJ2-2
V gene: TRBV5-1
CDR3 length: 15
CDR3 protein: ASSFETLNPNTGELF

J gene: TRBJ2-3
V gene: TRBV6-5
CDR3 length: 14
CDR3 protein: ASSYLPSGVADTQY

J gene: TRBJ2-4
V gene: TRBV7-2
CDR3 length: 13
CDR3 protein: ASSPWLGRENIQY

J gene: TRBJ1-3
V gene: TRBV12-3/TRBV12-4
CDR3 length: 9
CDR3 protein: ASRNFLDIY

J gene: TRBJ2-1
V gene: TRBV19
CDR3 length: 13
CDR3 protein: ASSLAGGLNNEQF

J gene: TRBJ2-1
V gene: TRBV11-1
CDR3 length: 14
CDR3 protein: ASSSITSGVYGEQF

J gene: TRBJ2-3
V gene: TRBV24-1
CDR3 length: 12
CDR3 protein: ATSEDREGETQY

J gene: TRBJ1-5
V gene: TRBV7-9
CDR3 length: 10
CDR3 protein: ASSGSNQPQH

J gene: TRBJ2-7
V gene: TRBV7-9
CDR3 length: 13
CDR3 protein: ASSPRSVDGYEQY

J gene: TRBJ1-1
V gene: TRBV11-3
CDR3 length: 13
CDR3 protein: ASSLRGVDRTEAF

J gene: TRBJ1-1
V gene: TRBV6-2/TRBV6-3
CDR3 length: 14
CDR3 protein: ASSFDREQANTEAF

J gene: TRBJ1-5
V gene: TRBV4-2
CDR3 length: 14
CDR3 protein: ASSQEVGTEYQPQH

J gene: TRBJ2-7
V gene: TRBV4-1
CDR3 length: 14
CDR3 protein: ASSHSRSGGSYEQY

J gene: TRBJ1-2
V gene: TRBV2
CDR3 length: 13
CDR3 protein: ASSEDASFVYGYT

J gene: TRBJ1-3
V gene: TRBV20-1
CDR3 length: 13
CDR3 protein: SARDDGSSGNTIY

J gene: TRBJ1-1
V gene: TRBV7-9
CDR3 length: 13
CDR3 protein: ASSGAGEMNTEAF

J gene: TRBJ2-3
V gene: TRBV11-2
CDR3 length: 12
CDR3 protein: ASSSRALEDTQY

J gene: TRBJ1-2
V gene: TRBV12-3/TRBV12-4
CDR3 length: 15
CDR3 protein: ASSETLGTGANYGYT

J gene: TRBJ2-1
V gene: TRBV20-1
CDR3 length: 13
CDR3 protein: SASTSGELYNEQF

J gene: TRBJ2-6
V gene: TRBV5-1
CDR3 length: 18
CDR3 protein: ASSHPVTGLGGAGANVLT

J gene: TRBJ2-7
V gene: TRBV7-2
CDR3 length: 15
CDR3 protein: ASSVVSGTGGSYEQY

J gene: TRBJ2-7
V gene: TRBV12-3/TRBV12-4
CDR3 length: 13
CDR3 protein: ASSFPGTGTYEQY

J gene: TRBJ2-6
V gene: TRBV6-5
CDR3 length: 14
CDR3 protein: ASSYLTTSGANVLT

J gene: TRBJ1-1
V gene: TRBV5-1
CDR3 length: 14
CDR3 protein: ASSYRQGNSNTEAF

J gene: TRBJ2-1
V gene: TRBV12-3/TRBV12-4
CDR3 length: 13
CDR3 protein: ASSLEWGQANEQF

J gene: TRBJ1-1
V gene: TRBV7-2
CDR3 length: 15
CDR3 protein: ASSLEPGQGALTEAF

J gene: TRBJ2-5
V gene: TRBV4-1
CDR3 length: 12
CDR3 protein: ASSQEGREETQY

J gene: TRBJ2-1
V gene: TRBV11-2
CDR3 length: 11
CDR3 protein: ASSPNGGHEQF

J gene: TRBJ2-3
V gene: TRBV7-8
CDR3 length: 15
CDR3 protein: ASSLDGLRTSTDTQY